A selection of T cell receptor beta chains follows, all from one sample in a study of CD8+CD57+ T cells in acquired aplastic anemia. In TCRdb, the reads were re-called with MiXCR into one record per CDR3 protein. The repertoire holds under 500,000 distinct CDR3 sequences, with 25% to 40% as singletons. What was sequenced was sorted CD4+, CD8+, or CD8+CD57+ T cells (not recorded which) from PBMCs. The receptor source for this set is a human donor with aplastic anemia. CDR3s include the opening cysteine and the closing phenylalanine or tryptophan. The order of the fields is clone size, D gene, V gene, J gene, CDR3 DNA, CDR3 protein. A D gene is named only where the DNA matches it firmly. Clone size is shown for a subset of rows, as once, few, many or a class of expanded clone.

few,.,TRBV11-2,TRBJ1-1,TGTGCCAGCAGAAGAAATTATCTTAGACAGAACACTGAAGCTTTCTTT,CASRRNYLRQNTEAFF
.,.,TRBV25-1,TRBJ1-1,TGTGCCAGCAGTTTATTTGCAGTTGAAGCTTTCTTT,CASSLFAVEAFF
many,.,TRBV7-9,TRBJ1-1,TGTGCCAGCAGCCCTTCTGAGCACACTGAAGCTTTCTTT,CASSPSEHTEAFF
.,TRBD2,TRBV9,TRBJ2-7,TGTGCCAGCGGCGTAGGGACGGGACTAGCGGTTTCGGGCGAGCAGTACTTC,CASGVGTGLAVSGEQYF
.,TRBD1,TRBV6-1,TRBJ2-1,TGTGCCAGCAGTGTCAGGGACAGCTCCGGGACCTACAATGAGCAGTTCTTC,CASSVRDSSGTYNEQFF
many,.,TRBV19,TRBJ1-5,TGTGCCAGTAGTGGTGGACACCGCAATCAGCCCCAGCATTTT,CASSGGHRNQPQHF
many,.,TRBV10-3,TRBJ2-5,TGTGCCATCAGGAACCCCAACGGATGGACGGAGACCCAGTACTTC,CAIRNPNGWTETQYF
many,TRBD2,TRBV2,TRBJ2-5,TGTGCCAGCGGGGGACTAGCGGGCGGCCAAGAGACCCAGTACTTC,CASGGLAGGQETQYF
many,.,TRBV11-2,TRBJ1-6,TGTGCCAGCAGCCCGACACGAAATAATTCACCCCTCCACTTT,CASSPTRNNSPLHF
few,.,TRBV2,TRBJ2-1,TGTGCCAGCAGGGGGTTAAGCGGGCTAGTTACCTATGAGCAGTTCTTC,CASRGLSGLVTYEQFF
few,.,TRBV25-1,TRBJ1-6,TGTGCCAGCAGGGAAAGGGTGATCCATAACTCACCCCTCCACTTT,CASRERVIHNSPLHF
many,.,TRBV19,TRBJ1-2,TGTGCCGCGAAGGGTGCTGGCTACACCTTC,CAAKGAGYTF
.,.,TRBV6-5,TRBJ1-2,TGTGCCAGCAGTTACGATGGGGGGGGCTCGGTCTATGGCTACACCTTC,CASSYDGGGSVYGYTF
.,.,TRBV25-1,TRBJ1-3,TGTGCCAGCAGCGGCAGGAAAAACTCTGGAAACACCATATATTTT,CASSGRKNSGNTIYF
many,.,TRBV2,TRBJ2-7,TGTGCCAGCAGTTCCACCCCCTACGAGCAGTACTTC,CASSSTPYEQYF
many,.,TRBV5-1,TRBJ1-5,TGCGCCAGCAGCCCAGACAGTGTCGATCAGCCCCAGCATTTT,CASSPDSVDQPQHF
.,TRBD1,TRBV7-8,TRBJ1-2,TGTGCCTGGAGTGTACAGGGGCCTATGTCTGGCTACACCTTC,CAWSVQGPMSGYTF
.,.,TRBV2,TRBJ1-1,TGTGCCAGCAGTGAATCAGGGGCTGAAGCTTTCTTT,CASSESGAEAFF
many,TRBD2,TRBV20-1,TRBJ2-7,TGCAGTGCTAGCGGGCTAGCGGGAATGAGTTACGAGCAGTACTTC,CSASGLAGMSYEQYF
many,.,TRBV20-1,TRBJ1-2,TGCAGTGCTAGAGGCCAGGAGAAGGGTGGCTACACCTTC,CSARGQEKGGYTF
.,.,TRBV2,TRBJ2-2,TGTGCCACCAGTGGCGCGACACACACCGGGGAGCTGTTTTTT,CATSGATHTGELFF
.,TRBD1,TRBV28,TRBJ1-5,TGTGCCAGCCGCGGACAAGAAAAGACAGGGGGAAATAGCAATCAGCCCCAGCATTTT,CASRGQEKTGGNSNQPQHF
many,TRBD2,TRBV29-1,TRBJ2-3,TGCAGCGGTGCGGGAGGTCGAACAGATACGCAGTATTTT,CSGAGGRTDTQYF
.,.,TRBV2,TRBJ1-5,TGTGCCAGCATGGGCGGTGGCAATCAGCCCCAGCATTTT,CASMGGGNQPQHF
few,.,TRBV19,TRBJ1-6,TGTGCCAGTACGTGGTTGGTGGGAACCGGTAATTCACCCCTCCACTTT,CASTWLVGTGNSPLHF
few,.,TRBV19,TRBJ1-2,TGTGCCAGTAGACCCCCCGGTGATGGGTTCTATGGCTACACCTTC,CASRPPGDGFYGYTF
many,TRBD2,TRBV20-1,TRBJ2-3,TGCAGTGCTAGAGATGTGGGAGGGCATCATACGCAGTATTTT,CSARDVGGHHTQYF
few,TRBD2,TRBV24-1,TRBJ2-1,TGTGCCACCAGTGACCGTTTAGCGGGAGTGTTTAATGAGCAGTTCTTC,CATSDRLAGVFNEQFF
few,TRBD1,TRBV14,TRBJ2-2,TGTGCCAGCAGCCAAGGAAGGGGGCGGGACACCGGGGAGCTGTTTTTT,CASSQGRGRDTGELFF
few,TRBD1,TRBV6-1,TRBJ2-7,TGTGCCAGCAGTACCCGGACAGGAAAATACGAGCAGTACTTC,CASSTRTGKYEQYF
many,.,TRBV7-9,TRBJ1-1,TGTGCCAGCAGCTCGAGACGGTTGAACACTGAAGCTTTCTTT,CASSSRRLNTEAFF
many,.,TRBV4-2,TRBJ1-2,TGTGCCAGCAGCCAAGAATTTACCCTCTATGGCTACACCTTC,CASSQEFTLYGYTF
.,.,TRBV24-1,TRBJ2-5,TGTGCCACCAGTGATTCATCGACAGGCCAAGAGACCCAGTACTTC,CATSDSSTGQETQYF
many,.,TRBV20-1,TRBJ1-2,TGCAGTGCTAGAGGGCTCGGCTCCCCCTATGGCTACACCTTC,CSARGLGSPYGYTF
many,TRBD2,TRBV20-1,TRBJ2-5,TGCAGTGCTAGGGGACTAGCGGGACGAGAGACCCAGTACTTC,CSARGLAGRETQYF